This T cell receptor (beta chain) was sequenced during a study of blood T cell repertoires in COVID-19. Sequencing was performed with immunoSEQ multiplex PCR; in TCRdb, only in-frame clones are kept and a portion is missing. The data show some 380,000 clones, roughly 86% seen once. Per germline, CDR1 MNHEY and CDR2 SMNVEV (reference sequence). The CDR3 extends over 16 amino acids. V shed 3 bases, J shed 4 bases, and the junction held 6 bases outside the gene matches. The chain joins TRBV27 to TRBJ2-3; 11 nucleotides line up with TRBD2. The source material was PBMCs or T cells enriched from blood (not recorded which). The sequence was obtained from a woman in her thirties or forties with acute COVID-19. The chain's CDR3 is CASSFSGTSGSDTQYF. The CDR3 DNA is TGTGCCAGCAGTTTTTCCGGGACTAGCGGTTCAGATACGCAGTATTTT.